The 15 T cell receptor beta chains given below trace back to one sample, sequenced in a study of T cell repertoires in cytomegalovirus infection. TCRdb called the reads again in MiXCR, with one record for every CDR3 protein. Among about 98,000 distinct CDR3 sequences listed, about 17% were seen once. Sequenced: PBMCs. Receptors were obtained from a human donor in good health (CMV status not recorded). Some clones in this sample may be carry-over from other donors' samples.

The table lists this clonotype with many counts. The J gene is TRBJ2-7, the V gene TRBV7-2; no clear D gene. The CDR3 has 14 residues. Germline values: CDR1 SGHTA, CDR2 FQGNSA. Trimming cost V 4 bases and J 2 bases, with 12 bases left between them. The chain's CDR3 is CASSSINGAYEQYF. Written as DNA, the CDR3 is TGTGCCAGCAGCTCGATTAACGGAGCCTACGAGCAGTACTTC.

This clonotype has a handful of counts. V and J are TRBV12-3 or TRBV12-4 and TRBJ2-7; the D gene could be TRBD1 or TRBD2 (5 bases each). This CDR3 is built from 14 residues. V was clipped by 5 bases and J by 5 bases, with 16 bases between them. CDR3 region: CASSRAGTPHEQYF. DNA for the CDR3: TGTGCCAGCAGTCGGGCAGGGACCCCCCACGAGCAGTACTTC.

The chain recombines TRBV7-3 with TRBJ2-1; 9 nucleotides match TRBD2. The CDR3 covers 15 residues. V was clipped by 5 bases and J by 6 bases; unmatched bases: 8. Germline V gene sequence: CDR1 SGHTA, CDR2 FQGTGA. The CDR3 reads CASSPIAGERNEQFF. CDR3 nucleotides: TGTGCCAGCAGCCCCATAGCGGGGGAGCGCAATGAGCAGTTCTTC.

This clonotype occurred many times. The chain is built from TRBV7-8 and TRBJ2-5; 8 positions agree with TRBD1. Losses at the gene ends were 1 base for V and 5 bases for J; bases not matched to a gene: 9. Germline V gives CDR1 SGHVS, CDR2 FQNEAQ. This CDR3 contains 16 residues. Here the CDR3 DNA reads TGTGCCAGCAGCTTAGTAGGACAGGGAGGTGCGGAGACCCAGTACTTC. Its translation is CASSLVGQGGAETQYF. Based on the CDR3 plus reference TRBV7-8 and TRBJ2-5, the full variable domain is GAGVSQSPRYKVAKRGQDVALRCDPISGHVSLFWYQQALGQGPEFLTYFQNEAQLDKSGLPSDRFFAERPEGSVSTLKIQRTQQEDSAVYLCASSLVGQGGAETQYFGPGTRLLVL.

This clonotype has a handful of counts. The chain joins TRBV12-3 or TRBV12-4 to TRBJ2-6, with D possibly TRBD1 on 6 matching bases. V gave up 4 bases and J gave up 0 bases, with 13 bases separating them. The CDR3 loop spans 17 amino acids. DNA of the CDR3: TGTGCCAGCAGTTCCCGGACAGCTAACTCTGGGGCCAACGTCCTGACTTTC. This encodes CASSSRTANSGANVLTF.

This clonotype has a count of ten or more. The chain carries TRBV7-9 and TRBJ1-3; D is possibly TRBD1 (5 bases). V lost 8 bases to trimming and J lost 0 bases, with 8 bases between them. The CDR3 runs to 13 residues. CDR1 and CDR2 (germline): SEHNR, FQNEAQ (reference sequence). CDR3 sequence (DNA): TGTGCCAGCGCCGGGGGCTCTGGAAACACCATATATTTT. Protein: CASAGGSGNTIYF.

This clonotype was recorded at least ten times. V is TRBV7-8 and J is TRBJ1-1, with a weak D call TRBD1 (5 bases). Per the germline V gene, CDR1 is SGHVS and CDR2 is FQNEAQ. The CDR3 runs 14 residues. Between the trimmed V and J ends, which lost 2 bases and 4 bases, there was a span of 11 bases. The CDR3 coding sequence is TGTGCCAGCAGCTTAAACGAGGGGACCACTGAAGCTTTCTTT. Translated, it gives CASSLNEGTTEAFF.

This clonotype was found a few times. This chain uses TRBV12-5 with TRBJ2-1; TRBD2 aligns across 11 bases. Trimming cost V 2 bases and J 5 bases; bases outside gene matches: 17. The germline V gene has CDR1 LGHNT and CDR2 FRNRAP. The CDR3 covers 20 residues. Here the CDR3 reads CASGLPSKISSGGSDNEQFF. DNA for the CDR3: TGTGCTAGTGGTTTGCCCTCCAAAATATCTAGCGGGGGGTCGGACAATGAGCAGTTCTTC.

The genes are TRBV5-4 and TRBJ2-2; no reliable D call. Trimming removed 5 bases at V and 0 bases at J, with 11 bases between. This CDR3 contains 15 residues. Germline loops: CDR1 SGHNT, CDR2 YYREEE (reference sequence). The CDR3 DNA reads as TGTGCCAGCAGTCGGCGGCTCGCGAACACCGGGGAGCTGTTTTTT. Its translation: CASSRRLANTGELFF.

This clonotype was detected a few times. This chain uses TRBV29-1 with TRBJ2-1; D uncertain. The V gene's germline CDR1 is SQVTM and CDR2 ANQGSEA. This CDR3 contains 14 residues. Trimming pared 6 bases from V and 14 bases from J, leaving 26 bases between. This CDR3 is CSVQTSWIRPSKFF. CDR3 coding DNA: TGCAGCGTGCAAACCTCATGGATTCGCCCCTCCAAGTTCTTC.

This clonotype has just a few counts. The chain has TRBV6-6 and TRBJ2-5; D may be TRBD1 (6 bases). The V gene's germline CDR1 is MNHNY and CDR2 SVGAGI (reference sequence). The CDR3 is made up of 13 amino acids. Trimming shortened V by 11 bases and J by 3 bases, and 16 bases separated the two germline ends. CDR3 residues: CAGASAGEETQYF. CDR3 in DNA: TGTGCCGGGGCCTCCGCAGGGGAAGAGACCCAGTACTTC.

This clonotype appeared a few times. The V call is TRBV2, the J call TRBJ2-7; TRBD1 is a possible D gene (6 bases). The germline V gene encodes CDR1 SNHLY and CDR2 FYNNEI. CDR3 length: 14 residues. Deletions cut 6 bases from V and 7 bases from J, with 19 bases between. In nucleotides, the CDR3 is TGTGCCAGCAGACAGGGTTTCACCCTAGGGGAGCAGTACTTC. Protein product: CASRQGFTLGEQYF.

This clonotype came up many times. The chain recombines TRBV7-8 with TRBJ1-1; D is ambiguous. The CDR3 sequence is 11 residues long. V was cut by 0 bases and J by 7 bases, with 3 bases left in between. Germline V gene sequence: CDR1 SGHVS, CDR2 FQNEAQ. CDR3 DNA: TGTGCCAGCAGCTTAGCTAATGAAGCTTTCTTT. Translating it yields CASSLANEAFF.

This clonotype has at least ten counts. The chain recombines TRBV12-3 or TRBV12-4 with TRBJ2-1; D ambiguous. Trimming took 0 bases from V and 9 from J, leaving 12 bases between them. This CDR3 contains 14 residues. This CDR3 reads CASSLARVLGEQFF. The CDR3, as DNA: TGTGCCAGCAGTTTAGCGCGAGTGCTGGGTGAGCAGTTCTTC.

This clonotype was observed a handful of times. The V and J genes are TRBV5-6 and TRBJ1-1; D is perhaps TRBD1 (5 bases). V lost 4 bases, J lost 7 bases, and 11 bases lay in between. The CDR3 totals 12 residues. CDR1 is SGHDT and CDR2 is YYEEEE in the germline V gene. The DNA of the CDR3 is TGTGCCAGCAGCCGGGGGACCATTGAAGCTTTCTTT. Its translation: CASSRGTIEAFF.